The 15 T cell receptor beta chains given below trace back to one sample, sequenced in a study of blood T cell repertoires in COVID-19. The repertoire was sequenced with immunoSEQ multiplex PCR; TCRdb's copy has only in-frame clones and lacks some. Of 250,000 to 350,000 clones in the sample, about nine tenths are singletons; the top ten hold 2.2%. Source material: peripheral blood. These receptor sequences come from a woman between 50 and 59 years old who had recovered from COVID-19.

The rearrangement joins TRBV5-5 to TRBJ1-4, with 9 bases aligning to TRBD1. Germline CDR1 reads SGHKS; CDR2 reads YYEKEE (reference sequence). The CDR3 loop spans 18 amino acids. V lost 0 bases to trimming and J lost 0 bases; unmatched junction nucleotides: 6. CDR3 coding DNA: TGTGCCAGCAGCTTGGTTGGGACAGGGTTCGCAACTAATGAAAAACTGTTTTTT. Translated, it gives CASSLVGTGFATNEKLFF. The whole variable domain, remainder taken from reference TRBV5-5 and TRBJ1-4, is DAGVTQSPTHLIKTRGQQVTLRCSPISGHKSVSWYQQVLGQGPQFIFQYYEKEERGRGNFPDRFSARQFPNYSSELNVNALLLGDSALYLCASSLVGTGFATNEKLFFGSGTQLSVL.

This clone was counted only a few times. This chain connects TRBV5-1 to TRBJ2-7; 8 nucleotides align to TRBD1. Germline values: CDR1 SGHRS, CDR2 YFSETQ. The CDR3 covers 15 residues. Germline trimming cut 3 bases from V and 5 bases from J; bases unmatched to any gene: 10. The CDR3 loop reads CASSSGTGAGNEQYF. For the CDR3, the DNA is TGCGCCAGCAGCTCCGGGACAGGCGCAGGGAACGAGCAGTACTTC.

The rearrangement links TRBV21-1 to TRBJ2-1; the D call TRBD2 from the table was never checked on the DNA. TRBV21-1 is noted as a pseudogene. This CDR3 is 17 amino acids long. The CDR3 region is CASSKSEASGGAGEQFF. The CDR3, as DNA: TGTGCCAGCAGCAAATCAGAGGCTAGCGGGGGGGCAGGGGAGCAGTTCTTC.

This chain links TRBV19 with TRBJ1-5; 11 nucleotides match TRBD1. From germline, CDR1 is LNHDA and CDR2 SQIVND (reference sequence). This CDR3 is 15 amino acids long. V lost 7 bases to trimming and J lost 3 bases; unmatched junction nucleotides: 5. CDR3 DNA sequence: TGTGCCAGTACTGGGACAGGGGGATACAATCAGCCCCAGCATTTT. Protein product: CASTGTGGYNQPQHF. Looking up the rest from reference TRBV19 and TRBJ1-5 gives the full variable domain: DGGITQSPKYLFRKEGQNVTLSCEQNLNHDAMYWYRQDPGQGLRLIYYSQIVNDFQKGDIAEGYSVSREKKESFPLTVTSAQKNPTAFYLCASTGTGGYNQPQHFGDGTRLSIL.

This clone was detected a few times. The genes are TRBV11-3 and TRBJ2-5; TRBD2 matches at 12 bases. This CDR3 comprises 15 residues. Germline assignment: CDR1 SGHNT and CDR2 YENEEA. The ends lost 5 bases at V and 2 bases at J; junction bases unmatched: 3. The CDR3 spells CASSAGLAGQETQYF. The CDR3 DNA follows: TGTGCCAGCAGCGCTGGACTAGCGGGACAAGAGACCCAGTACTTC.

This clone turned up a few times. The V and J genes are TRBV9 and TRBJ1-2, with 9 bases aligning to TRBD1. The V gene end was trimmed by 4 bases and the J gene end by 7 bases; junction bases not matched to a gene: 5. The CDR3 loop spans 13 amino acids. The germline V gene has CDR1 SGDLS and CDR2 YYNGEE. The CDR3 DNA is TGTGCCAGCAGCCTGGACAGGGGCCTTGGCTACACCTTC. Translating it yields CASSLDRGLGYTF.

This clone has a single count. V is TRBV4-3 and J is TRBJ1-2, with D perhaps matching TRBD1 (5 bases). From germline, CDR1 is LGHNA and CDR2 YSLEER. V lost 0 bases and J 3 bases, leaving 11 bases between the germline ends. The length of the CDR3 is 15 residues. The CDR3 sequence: CASSQDFRQHYGYTF. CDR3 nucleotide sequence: TGCGCCAGCAGCCAAGACTTTCGACAGCACTATGGCTACACCTTC.

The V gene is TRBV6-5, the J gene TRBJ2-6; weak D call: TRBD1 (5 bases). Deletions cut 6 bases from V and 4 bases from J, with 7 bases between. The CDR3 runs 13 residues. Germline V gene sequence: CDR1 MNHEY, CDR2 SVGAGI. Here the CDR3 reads CASRGVGANVLTF. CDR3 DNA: TGTGCCAGCAGAGGGGTCGGGGCCAACGTCCTGACTTTC.

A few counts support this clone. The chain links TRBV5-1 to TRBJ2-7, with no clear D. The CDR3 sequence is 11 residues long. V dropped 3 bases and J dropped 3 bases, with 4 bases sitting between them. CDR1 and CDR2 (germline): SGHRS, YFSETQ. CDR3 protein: CASSSNYEQYF. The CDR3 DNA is TGCGCCAGCAGCTCCAACTACGAGCAGTACTTC.

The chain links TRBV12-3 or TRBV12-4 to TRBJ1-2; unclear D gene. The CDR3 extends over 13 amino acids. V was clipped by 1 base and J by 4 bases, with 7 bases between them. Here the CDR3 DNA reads TGTGCCAGCAGTTTAGTGTCAGGCTATGGCTACACCTTC. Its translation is CASSLVSGYGYTF.

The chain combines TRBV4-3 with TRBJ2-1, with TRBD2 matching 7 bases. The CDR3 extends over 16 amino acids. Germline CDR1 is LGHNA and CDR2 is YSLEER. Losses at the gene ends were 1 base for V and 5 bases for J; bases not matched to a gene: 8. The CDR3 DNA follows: TGCGCCAGCAGCCAAGGTCTAGCGGATCCCAACAATGAGCAGTTCTTC. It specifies CASSQGLADPNNEQFF.

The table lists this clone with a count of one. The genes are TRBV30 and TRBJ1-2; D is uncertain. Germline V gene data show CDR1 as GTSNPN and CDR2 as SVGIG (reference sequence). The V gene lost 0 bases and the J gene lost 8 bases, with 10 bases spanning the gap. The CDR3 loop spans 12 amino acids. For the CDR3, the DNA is TGTGCCTGGAGTGTATCGGGTCAGGGCTACACCTTC. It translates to CAWSVSGQGYTF.

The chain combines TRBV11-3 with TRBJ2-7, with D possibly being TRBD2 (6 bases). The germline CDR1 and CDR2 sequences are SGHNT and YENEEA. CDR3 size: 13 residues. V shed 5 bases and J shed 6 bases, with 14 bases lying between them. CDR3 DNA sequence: TGTGCCAGCAGCCCCCGGCGGGGATCCGAGCAGTACTTC. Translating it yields CASSPRRGSEQYF.

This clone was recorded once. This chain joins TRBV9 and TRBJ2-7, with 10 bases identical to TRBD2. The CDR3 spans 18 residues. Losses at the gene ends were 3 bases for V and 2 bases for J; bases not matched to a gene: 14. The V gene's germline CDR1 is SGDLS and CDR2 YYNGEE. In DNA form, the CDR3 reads TGTGCCAGCAGCGGATCTCCGGGACTAGCGTCCCTCACCTACGAGCAGTACTTC. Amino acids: CASSGSPGLASLTYEQYF. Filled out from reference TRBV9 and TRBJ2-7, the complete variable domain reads DSGVTQTPKHLITATGQRVTLRCSPRSGDLSVYWYQQSLDQGLQFLIQYYNGEERAKGNILERFSAQQFPDLHSELNLSSLELGDSALYFCASSGSPGLASLTYEQYFGPGTRLTVT.

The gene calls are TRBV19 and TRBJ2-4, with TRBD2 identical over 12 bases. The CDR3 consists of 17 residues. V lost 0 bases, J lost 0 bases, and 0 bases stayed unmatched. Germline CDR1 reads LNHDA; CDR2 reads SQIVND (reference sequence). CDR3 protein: CASSIELAGGAKNIQYF. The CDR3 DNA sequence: TGTGCCAGTAGTATAGAACTAGCGGGAGGAGCCAAAAACATTCAGTACTTC.